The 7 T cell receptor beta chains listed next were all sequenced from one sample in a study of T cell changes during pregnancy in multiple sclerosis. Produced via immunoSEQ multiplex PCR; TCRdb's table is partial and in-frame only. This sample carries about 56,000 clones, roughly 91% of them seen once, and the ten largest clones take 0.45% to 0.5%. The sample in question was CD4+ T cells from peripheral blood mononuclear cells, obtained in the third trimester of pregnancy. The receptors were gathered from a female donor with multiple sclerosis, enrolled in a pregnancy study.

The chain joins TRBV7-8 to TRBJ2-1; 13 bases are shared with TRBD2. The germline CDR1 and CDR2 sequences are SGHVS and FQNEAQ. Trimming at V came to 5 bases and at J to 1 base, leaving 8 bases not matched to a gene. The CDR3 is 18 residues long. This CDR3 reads CASSPGLAGAQSYNEQFF. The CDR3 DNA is TGTGCCAGCAGCCCAGGACTAGCGGGGGCCCAATCCTACAATGAGCAGTTCTTC.

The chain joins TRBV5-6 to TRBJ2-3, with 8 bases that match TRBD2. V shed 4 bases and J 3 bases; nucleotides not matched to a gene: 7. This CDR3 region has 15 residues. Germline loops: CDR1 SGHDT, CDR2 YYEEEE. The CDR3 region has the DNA TGTGCCAGCAGCACGGGGGGGCTCCGAACAGATACGCAGTATTTT. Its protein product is CASSTGGLRTDTQYF.

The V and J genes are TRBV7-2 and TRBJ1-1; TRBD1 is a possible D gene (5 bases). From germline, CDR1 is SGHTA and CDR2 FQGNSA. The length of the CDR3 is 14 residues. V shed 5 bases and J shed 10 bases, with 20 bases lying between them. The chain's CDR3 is CASSDPPRGSVAFF. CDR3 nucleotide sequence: TGTGCCAGCAGCGACCCCCCTAGGGGAAGTGTAGCTTTCTTT.

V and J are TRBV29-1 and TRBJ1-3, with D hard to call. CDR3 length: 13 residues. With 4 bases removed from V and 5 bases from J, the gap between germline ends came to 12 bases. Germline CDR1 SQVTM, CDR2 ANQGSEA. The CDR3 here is CSVGSGSRNTIYF. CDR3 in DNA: TGCAGCGTTGGTTCGGGGTCCAGAAACACCATATATTTT. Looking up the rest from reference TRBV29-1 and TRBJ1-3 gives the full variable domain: SAVISQKPSRDICQRGTSLTIQCQVDSQVTMMFWYRQQPGQSLTLIATANQGSEATYESGFVIDKFPISRPNLTFSTLTVSNMSPEDSSIYLCSVGSGSRNTIYFGEGSWLTVV.

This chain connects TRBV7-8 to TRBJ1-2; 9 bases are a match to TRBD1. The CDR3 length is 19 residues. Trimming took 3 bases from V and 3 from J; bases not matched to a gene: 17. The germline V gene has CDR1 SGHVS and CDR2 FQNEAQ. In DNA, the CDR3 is TGTGCCAGCAGCTTTAGGTTCCCGGGACAGGGACGGGGTGACTATGGCTACACCTTC. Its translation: CASSFRFPGQGRGDYGYTF.

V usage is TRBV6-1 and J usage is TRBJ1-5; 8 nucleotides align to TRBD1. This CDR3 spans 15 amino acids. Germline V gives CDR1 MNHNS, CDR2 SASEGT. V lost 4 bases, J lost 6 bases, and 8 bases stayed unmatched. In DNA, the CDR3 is TGTGCCAGCAGTGTAACAGGGGGGATGGGTCAGCCCCAGCATTTT. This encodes CASSVTGGMGQPQHF.

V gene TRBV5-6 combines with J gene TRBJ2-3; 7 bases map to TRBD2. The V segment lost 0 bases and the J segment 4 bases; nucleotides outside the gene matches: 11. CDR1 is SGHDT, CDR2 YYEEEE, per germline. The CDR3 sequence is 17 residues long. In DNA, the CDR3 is TGTGCCAGCAGCTTGGGGTATTCTAGCGGTTCATCAGATACGCAGTATTTT. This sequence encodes CASSLGYSSGSSDTQYF. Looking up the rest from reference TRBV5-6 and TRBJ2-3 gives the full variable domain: DAGVTQSPTHLIKTRGQQVTLRCSPKSGHDTVSWYQQALGQGPQFIFQYYEEEERQRGNFPDRFSGHQFPNYSSELNVNALLLGDSALYLCASSLGYSSGSSDTQYFGPGTRLTVL.